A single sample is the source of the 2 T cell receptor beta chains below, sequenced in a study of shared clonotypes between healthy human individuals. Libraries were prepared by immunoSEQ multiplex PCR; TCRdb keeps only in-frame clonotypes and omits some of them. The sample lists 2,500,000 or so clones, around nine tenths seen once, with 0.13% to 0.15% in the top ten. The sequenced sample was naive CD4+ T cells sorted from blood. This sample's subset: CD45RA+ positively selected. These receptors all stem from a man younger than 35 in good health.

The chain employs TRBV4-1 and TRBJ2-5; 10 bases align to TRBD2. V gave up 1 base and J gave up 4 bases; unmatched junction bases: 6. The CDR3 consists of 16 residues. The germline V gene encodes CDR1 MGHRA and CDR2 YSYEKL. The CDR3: CASSQGPSGSGETQYF. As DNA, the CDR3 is TGCGCCAGCAGCCAAGGGCCTAGCGGGAGCGGAGAGACCCAGTACTTC.

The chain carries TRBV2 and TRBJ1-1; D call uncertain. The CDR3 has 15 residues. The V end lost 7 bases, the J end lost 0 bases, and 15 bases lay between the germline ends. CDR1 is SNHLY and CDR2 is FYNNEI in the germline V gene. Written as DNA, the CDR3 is TGTGCCAGCAAAGCGCACGCCGACATGAACACTGAAGCTTTCTTT. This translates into CASKAHADMNTEAFF.